The text below deals with one T cell receptor beta chain. Using immunoSEQ multiplex PCR, the repertoire was profiled, and TCRdb retains in-frame clones only, with some absent. The top ten clones hold around 0.6% of a sample with more than 95,000 clones, 85% to 95% of them seen once. The data are from a study of control samples from healthy donors and cancer patients. CDR1 is MNHNY and CDR2 is SVGAGI in the germline V gene (reference sequence). The CDR3 runs to 19 residues. The V and J ends lost 5 bases and 0 bases, in that order; junction bases with no gene match: 13. This clonotype originated in an older man with head and neck cancer. Specimen: PBMCs. This rearrangement joins TRBV6-6 to TRBJ2-6; 7 bases are shared with TRBD1. The CDR3 sequence is CASSQSPGQLFSGANVLTF. The CDR3 nucleotides are TGTGCCAGCAGTCAGAGTCCGGGACAGCTATTCTCTGGGGCCAACGTCCTGACTTTC.